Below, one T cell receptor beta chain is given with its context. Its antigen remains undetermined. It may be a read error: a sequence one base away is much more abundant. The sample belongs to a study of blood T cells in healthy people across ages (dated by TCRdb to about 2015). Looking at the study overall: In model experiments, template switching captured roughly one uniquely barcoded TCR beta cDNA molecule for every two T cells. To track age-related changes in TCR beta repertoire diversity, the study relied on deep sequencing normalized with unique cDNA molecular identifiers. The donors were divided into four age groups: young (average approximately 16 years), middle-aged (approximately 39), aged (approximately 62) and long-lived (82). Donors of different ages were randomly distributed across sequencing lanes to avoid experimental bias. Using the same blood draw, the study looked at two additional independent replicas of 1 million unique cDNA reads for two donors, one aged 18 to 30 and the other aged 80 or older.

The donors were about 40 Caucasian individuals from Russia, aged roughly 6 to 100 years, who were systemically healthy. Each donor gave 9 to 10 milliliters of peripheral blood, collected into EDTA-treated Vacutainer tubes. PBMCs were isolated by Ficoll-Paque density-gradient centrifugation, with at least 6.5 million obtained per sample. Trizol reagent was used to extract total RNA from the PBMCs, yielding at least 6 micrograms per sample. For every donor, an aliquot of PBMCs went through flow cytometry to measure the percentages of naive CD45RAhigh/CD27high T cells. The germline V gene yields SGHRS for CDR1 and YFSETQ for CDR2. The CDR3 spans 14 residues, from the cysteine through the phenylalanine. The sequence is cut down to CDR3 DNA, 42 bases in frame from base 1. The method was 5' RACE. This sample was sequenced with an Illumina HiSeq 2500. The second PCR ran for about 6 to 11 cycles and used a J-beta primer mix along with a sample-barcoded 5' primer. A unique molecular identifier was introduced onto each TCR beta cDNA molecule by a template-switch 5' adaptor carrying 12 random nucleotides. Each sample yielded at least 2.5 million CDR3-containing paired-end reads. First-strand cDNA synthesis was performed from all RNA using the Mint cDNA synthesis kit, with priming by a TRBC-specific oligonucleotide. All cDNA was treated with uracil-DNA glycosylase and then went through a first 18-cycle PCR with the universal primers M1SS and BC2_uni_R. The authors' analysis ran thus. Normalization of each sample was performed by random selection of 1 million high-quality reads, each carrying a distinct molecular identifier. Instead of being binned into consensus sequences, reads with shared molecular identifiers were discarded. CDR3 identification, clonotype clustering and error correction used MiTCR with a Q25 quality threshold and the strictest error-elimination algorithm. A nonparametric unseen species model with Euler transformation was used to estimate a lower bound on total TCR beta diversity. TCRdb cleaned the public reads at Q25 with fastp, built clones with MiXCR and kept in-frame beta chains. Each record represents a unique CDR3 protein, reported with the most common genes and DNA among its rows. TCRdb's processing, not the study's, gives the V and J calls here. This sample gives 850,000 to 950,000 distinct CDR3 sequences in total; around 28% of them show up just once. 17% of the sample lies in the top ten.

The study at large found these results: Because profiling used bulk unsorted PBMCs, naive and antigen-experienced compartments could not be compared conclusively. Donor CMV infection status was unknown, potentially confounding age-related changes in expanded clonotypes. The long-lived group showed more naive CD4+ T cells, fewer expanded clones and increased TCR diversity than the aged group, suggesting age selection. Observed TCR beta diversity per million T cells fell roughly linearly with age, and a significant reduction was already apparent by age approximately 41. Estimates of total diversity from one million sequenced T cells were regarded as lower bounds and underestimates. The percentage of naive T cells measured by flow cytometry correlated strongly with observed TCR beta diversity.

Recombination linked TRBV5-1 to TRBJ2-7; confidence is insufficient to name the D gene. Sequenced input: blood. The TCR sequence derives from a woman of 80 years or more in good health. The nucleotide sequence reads TGCGCCAACAGCTTGTTGGGCAAGGGTTACGAGCAGTACTTC. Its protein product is CANSLLGKGYEQYF.